A single sample gave rise to the 20 T cell receptor beta chains below, sequenced in a study of T-cell reconstitution after alpha-beta-depleted transplantation in children. Unique molecular identifiers were incorporated during preparation of the TCRbeta library. TCRdb reprocessed the PCR reads via MiXCR and lists one record per CDR3 protein. The table has about 230,000 distinct CDR3 sequences, about a tenth seen once. Material: PBMCs, obtained before TCRalphabeta/CD19-depleted stem cell transplant. The receptors shown here come from a child younger than two with acute myeloid leukemia, due to receive a stem cell transplant.

In this sample, this clonotype turned up many times. The gene calls are TRBV9 and TRBJ2-3; the D gene is possibly TRBD2 (5 bases). The V end was cut by 0 bases, the J end by 1 base, with 12 bases between. Germline V gene sequence: CDR1 SGDLS, CDR2 YYNGEE. This CDR3 region has 16 residues. For the CDR3, the DNA is TGTGCCAGCAGCGTAGCGAGGCTAGCCGGCACAGATACGCAGTATTTT. Translation: CASSVARLAGTDTQYF.

Worth noting for this clonotype: At one of its ends the junction is not consistent with the germline gene, which may arise from a read error. This chain connects TRBV6-6 to TRBJ1-5; D ambiguous. The CDR3 extends over 15 amino acids. Germline CDR1 MNHNY, CDR2 SVGAGI (reference sequence). The CDR3 DNA is TGTGCCAGCAGCGGCTTGGGGTTTAGCAATCAGCCCCTGCATTTT. It yields the protein CASSGLGFSNQPLHF.

This clonotype was found a few times. This sequence joins TRBV7-9 and TRBJ2-3; no reliable D call. V was pared by 3 bases and J by 4 bases, with 8 bases between. CDR1 is SEHNR, CDR2 FQNEAQ, per germline (reference sequence). The CDR3 is 13 residues long. This CDR3 is CASSFPVSDTQYF. The DNA for the CDR3 is TGTGCCAGCAGCTTCCCCGTTTCAGATACGCAGTATTTT. Filled out from reference TRBV7-9 and TRBJ2-3, the complete variable domain reads DTGVSQNPRHKITKRGQNVTFRCDPISEHNRLYWYRQTLGQGPEFLTYFQNEAQLEKSRLLSDRFSAERPKGSFSTLEIQRTEQGDSAMYLCASSFPVSDTQYFGPGTRLTVL.

This clonotype was counted many times. The CDR3 DNA follows: TGTGCCAGCAGCTTAGCCACCGCGTTGCGGCAAAACTATGGCTACACCTTC. It translates to CASSLATALRQNYGYTF. This chain joins TRBV7-2 and TRBJ1-2, with no clear D. The V end was cut by 0 bases, the J end by 2 bases, with 16 bases between. The CDR3 runs to 17 residues. CDR1 and CDR2 from the germline V gene are SGHTA and FQGNSA.

This clonotype was observed a handful of times. This chain links TRBV7-9 with TRBJ2-1, with 8 bases aligning to TRBD2. This CDR3 has 15 residues. The germline gives CDR1 SEHNR, CDR2 FQNEAQ (reference sequence). V lost 1 base, J lost 3 bases, and 2 bases stayed unmatched. In DNA form, the CDR3 reads TGTGCCAGCAGCTTAGAGCGGGGGCACTACAATGAGCAGTTCTTC. Translating it yields CASSLERGHYNEQFF.

In this sample, this clonotype turned up many times. This chain uses TRBV6-1 with TRBJ2-2, with D possibly being TRBD2 (6 bases). The CDR3 loop spans 17 amino acids. V was pared by 5 bases and J by 3 bases, with 19 bases between. Germline V gives CDR1 MNHNS, CDR2 SASEGT. CDR3 sequence reads: CASSLRGSGMDTGELFF. CDR3 in DNA: TGTGCCAGCAGTCTCCGGGGTAGCGGAATGGACACCGGGGAGCTGTTTTTT.

This clonotype was seen repeatedly, ten times or more. The chain recombines TRBV9 with TRBJ2-1; 14 bases match TRBD2. CDR1 and CDR2 from the germline V gene are SGDLS and YYNGEE. The junction had 5 bases not matched to a gene; V was cut back by 3 bases and J by 0 bases. The CDR3 loop spans 18 amino acids. CDR3: CASSAGTSGRGSYNEQFF. DNA for the CDR3: TGTGCCAGCAGCGCCGGGACTAGCGGGAGAGGCTCCTACAATGAGCAGTTCTTC.

This clonotype was counted ten times or more. This chain connects TRBV20-1 to TRBJ1-1; 8 positions match TRBD1. Trimming at V came to 1 base and at J to 0 bases, leaving 4 bases not matched to a gene. CDR1 is DFQATT and CDR2 is SNEGSKA in the germline V gene (reference sequence). The CDR3 loop spans 15 amino acids. CDR3 nucleotide sequence: TGCAGTGCTAGAGCACGGACAGGGTTGAACACTGAAGCTTTCTTT. Translated: CSARARTGLNTEAFF.

Many counts were recorded for this clonotype. The rearrangement uses TRBV5-8 and TRBJ2-3; no reliable D call. Germline V gene sequence: CDR1 SGHTS, CDR2 YDEGEE. V gave up 1 base and J gave up 6 bases, with 6 bases separating them. This CDR3 is 12 amino acids long. CDR3 region: CASSLSRDTQYF. DNA for the CDR3: TGTGCCAGCAGCTTGAGCAGGGATACGCAGTATTTT.

The V gene is TRBV5-1, the J gene TRBJ2-5; D tentatively fits TRBD1 or TRBD2 (6 bases each). This CDR3 contains 14 residues. V lost 2 bases and J lost 14, with 22 bases in between. The germline V gene encodes CDR1 SGHRS and CDR2 YFSETQ. The DNA for the CDR3 is TGCGCCAGCAGCTTAGACTTATCCAGACCGGGGGCTTACTTC. This codes for CASSLDLSRPGAYF.

This clonotype showed up many times. The V and J genes are TRBV11-2 and TRBJ2-5, with D possibly being TRBD2 (6 bases). V shed 5 bases and J shed 4 bases, with 14 bases lying between them. The germline CDR1 and CDR2 sequences are SGHAT and FQNNGV. The CDR3 totals 14 residues. CDR3 in DNA: TGTGCCAGCAGCATTAGCGGTTCTGCAGAGACCCAGTACTTC. Protein: CASSISGSAETQYF.

This clonotype was recorded at least ten times. J is TRBJ2-7 and V is TRBV29-1; D gene ambiguous. Per germline, CDR1 SQVTM and CDR2 ANQGSEA. Trimming pared 0 bases from V and 3 bases from J, leaving 9 bases between. The CDR3 consists of 13 residues. The DNA for the CDR3 is TGCAGCGTTGAAGACGACCCGGGCTACGAGCAGTACTTC. As protein: CSVEDDPGYEQYF.

Ten or more counts support this clonotype. The rearrangement links TRBV5-1 to TRBJ2-5; 11 nucleotides align to TRBD1. V was pared by 3 bases and J by 7 bases, with 11 bases of the junction left unmatched. CDR3 length: 16 amino acids. In germline, CDR1 is SGHRS, CDR2 YFSETQ. The CDR3 reads CASSSQGQGVTGTQYF. The CDR3 coding sequence is TGCGCCAGCAGCTCCCAGGGACAGGGGGTGACTGGGACCCAGTACTTC.

This clonotype was seen repeatedly, ten times or more. The gene calls are TRBV6-5 and TRBJ2-7; unclear D gene. CDR1 and CDR2 from the germline V gene are MNHEY and SVGAGI. Trimming took 5 bases from V and 2 from J, leaving 13 bases between them. The CDR3 consists of 14 residues. Written as DNA, the CDR3 is TGTGCCAGCAGTCGTACGATAGGTGCCTACGAGCAGTACTTC. This codes for CASSRTIGAYEQYF.

In its sample, this clonotype was seen many times. This chain connects TRBV6-5 to TRBJ2-5, with D perhaps TRBD2 (5 bases). The CDR3 is 18 residues long. V was clipped by 3 bases and J by 5 bases, with 25 bases between them. In germline, CDR1 is MNHEY, CDR2 SVGAGI. The CDR3 reads CASSYRRLTGLSGETQYF. CDR3 in DNA: TGTGCCAGCAGTTATAGGCGGTTGACCGGACTTAGTGGGGAGACCCAGTACTTC.

To note about this clonotype: The junction shows a germline mismatch at one end, possibly a read error. This sequence joins TRBV11-3 and TRBJ2-6; possibly TRBD1 for D (5 bases). Germline CDR1 SGHNT, CDR2 YENEEA. The CDR3 contains 14 residues. The CDR3 protein is CASSLGSGADVLTF. CDR3 bases: TGTGCCAGCAGTCTGGGCTCTGGGGCCGACGTCCTGACTTTC. The complete variable domain, with remaining parts taken from reference TRBV11-3 and TRBJ2-6, reads EAGVVQSPRYKIIEKKQPVAFWCNPISGHNTLYWYLQNLGQGPELLIRYENEEAVDDSQLPKDRFSAERLKGVDSTLKIQPAELGDSAVYLCASSLGSGADVLTFGAGSRLTVL.

This rearrangement joins TRBV20-1 to TRBJ1-2; a possible D gene is TRBD1 (6 bases). V was shortened by 6 bases and J by 7 bases, with 18 bases between the two germline ends. The CDR3 consists of 13 residues. CDR1 DFQATT and CDR2 SNEGSKA come from the germline V gene (reference sequence). CDR3 sequence reads: CSATRGGLIGYTF. The CDR3 DNA is TGCAGTGCGACCCGGGGGGGGCTGATTGGCTACACCTTC.

This clonotype occurred many times. V gene TRBV6-5 combines with J gene TRBJ1-3; TRBD1 matches at 9 bases. Trimming removed 4 bases from V and 1 base from J; junction bases left unmatched: 5. Germline V lookup: CDR1 MNHEY, CDR2 SVGAGI. This CDR3 has 16 residues. The CDR3 DNA is TGTGCCAGCAGTTCATACAGGGGGCGGTCTGGAAACACCATATATTTT. It yields the protein CASSSYRGRSGNTIYF.

This clonotype showed up just once. Given the absence of the conserved phenylalanine or tryptophan at the CDR3 end, a read error is likely. The gene calls are TRBV6-2 or TRBV6-3 and TRBJ2-7, with 9 bases matching TRBD1. Germline lookup yields CDR1 MNHEY and CDR2 SVGEGT. This CDR3 comprises 14 residues. The V and J ends lost 4 bases and 2 bases, in that order; junction bases with no gene match: 3. CDR3 DNA: TGTGCCAGCAGTTTCACAGGGGGCACCTACGAGCAGTACTCC. Encoded protein: CASSFTGGTYEQYS.

There are a few counts of this clonotype. The CDR3 region has the DNA TGTGCCAGCGGTATAGGGACAGGGTACCAGCCCCAGCATTTT. The encoded protein is CASGIGTGYQPQHF. The rearrangement links TRBV28 to TRBJ1-5, with 9 bases that match TRBD1. CDR1 and CDR2 (germline): MDHEN, SYDVKM. The V gene end was trimmed by 8 bases and the J gene end by 7 bases; junction bases not matched to a gene: 9. This CDR3 has 14 amino acids.